This is a list of T cell receptor beta chains from one sample in a study of T cell changes during pregnancy in multiple sclerosis. Measured with immunoSEQ multiplex PCR; TCRdb has only the in-frame clones, and not every one. The sample holds 83,000 or so clones, 94% seen once. This specimen consisted of peripheral blood, obtained after pregnancy. These receptors came from a female donor in good health, enrolled as a control in a pregnancy study. CDR3s include the opening cysteine and the closing phenylalanine or tryptophan. A D gene is named only where the DNA matches it firmly. Only some rows state a clone size, as once, few, many or a class for expanded clones.

j_call d_call clone_size v_call cdr3_aa cdr3_nt
TRBJ2-7 TRBD2 NA TRBV7-6 CASSLGTSGSLIDEQYF TGTGCCAGCAGCTTGGGAACTAGCGGGAGCCTTATTGACGAGCAGTACTTC
TRBJ1-5 NA NA TRBV7-2 CASSLSVNQPQHF TGTGCCAGCAGCTTGTCGGTTAATCAGCCCCAGCATTTT
TRBJ1-1 TRBD1 NA TRBV5-1 CASSLQGVNTEAFF TGCGCCAGCAGCTTGCAGGGGGTGAACACTGAAGCTTTCTTT
TRBJ2-7 TRBD1 NA TRBV4-1 CASSQGGQAAYEQYF TGCGCCAGCAGCCAAGGGGGACAGGCAGCCTACGAGCAGTACTTC
TRBJ2-2 NA NA TRBV6-1 CASRDSLGDTGELFF TGTGCCAGCAGGGACTCGCTGGGCGACACCGGGGAGCTGTTTTTT
TRBJ1-1 TRBD1 NA TRBV11-2 CASSLGTGEAFF TGTGCCAGCAGCTTAGGGACAGGGGAAGCTTTCTTT
TRBJ2-5 TRBD1 NA TRBV10-1 CASSAGTGIAETQYF TGCGCCAGCAGTGCCGGGACAGGGATTGCAGAGACCCAGTACTTC
TRBJ1-3 NA NA TRBV7-2 CASSLEPGRSGNTIYF TGTGCCAGCAGCCTCGAACCGGGTCGCTCTGGAAACACCATATATTTT
TRBJ2-1 TRBD2 many TRBV4-1 CASSQDAAGINNEQFF TGCGCCAGCAGCCAAGATGCAGCGGGGATTAACAATGAGCAGTTCTTC
TRBJ2-5 NA NA TRBV6-5 CASSPTGRETQYF TGTGCCAGCAGCCCTACAGGGCGAGAGACCCAGTACTTC
TRBJ1-2 NA NA TRBV25-1 CASSEYGAESVYGYTF TGTGCCAGCAGTGAATATGGGGCGGAATCCGTCTATGGCTACACCTTC
TRBJ1-4 TRBD1 NA TRBV2 CASSRDRGQEKLFF TGTGCCAGCAGTAGGGACAGGGGGCAGGAAAAACTGTTTTTT
TRBJ1-5 NA few TRBV6-4 CASSDSGENQPQHF TGTGCCAGCAGTGACTCAGGGGAAAATCAGCCCCAGCATTTT
TRBJ1-5 TRBD1 NA TRBV23-1 CASSQGATGRQPQHF TGCGCCAGCAGTCAAGGAGCGACAGGGCGTCAGCCCCAGCATTTT
TRBJ2-7 TRBD2 NA TRBV6-6 CASSPGLAGTYEQYF TGTGCCAGCAGCCCAGGACTAGCGGGGACCTACGAGCAGTACTTC
TRBJ1-2 NA NA TRBV7-2 CASSLVGGFNYGYTF TGTGCCAGCAGCTTAGTTGGAGGTTTTAACTATGGCTACACCTTC
TRBJ1-5 NA NA TRBV5-1 CASSSLGGQPQHF TGCGCCAGCAGCTCACTCGGGGGACAGCCCCAGCATTTT
TRBJ2-1 NA NA TRBV25-1 CASSPSRSYNEQFF TGTGCCAGCTCCCCGAGCAGGTCCTACAATGAGCAGTTCTTC
TRBJ2-7 TRBD2 NA TRBV6-5 CASRASGDLEQYF TGTGCCAGCAGGGCTAGCGGAGACCTGGAGCAGTACTTC
TRBJ1-1 NA NA TRBV9 CASTPWEGRAFF TGTGCCAGCACCCCGTGGGAGGGCCGGGCTTTCTTT
TRBJ2-2 TRBD1 NA TRBV5-1 CASSLAGGSNTGELFF TGCGCCAGCAGCTTGGCAGGGGGCTCGAACACCGGGGAGCTGTTTTTT
TRBJ2-1 TRBD1 NA TRBV5-6 CASSLDRGNSYNEQFF TGTGCCAGCAGCCTGGACAGGGGGAACTCCTACAATGAGCAGTTCTTC
TRBJ2-7 NA NA TRBV5-1 CASSLEWRDHGYEQYF TGCGCCAGCAGCTTGGAATGGCGGGATCACGGCTACGAGCAGTACTTC
TRBJ2-1 TRBD2 NA TRBV7-2 CASSAGLAASYNEQFF TGTGCCAGCAGCGCCGGACTAGCGGCTTCCTACAATGAGCAGTTCTTC
TRBJ2-2 NA NA TRBV18 CASSPPATGYAGELFF TGTGCCAGCTCACCACCTGCGACAGGATACGCCGGGGAGCTGTTTTTT
TRBJ2-6 NA NA TRBV5-1 CASSLGPEGANVLTF TGCGCCAGCAGCTTGGGCCCCGAGGGGGCCAACGTCCTGACTTTC
TRBJ2-5 TRBD2 NA TRBV7-9 CASSFNSGLGRTGGETQYF TGTGCCAGCAGCTTTAATAGTGGACTGGGTCGGACGGGGGGAGAGACCCAGTACTTC